The present T cell receptor beta chain was sequenced within a study of CDR3 diversity in severe acne. Each CDR3 protein gets one entry after TCRdb re-called the PCR reads with MiXCR. The sample includes fewer than 90,000 distinct CDR3 sequences, about half of them seen just once. This clonotype was seen ten or more times. The CDR3 covers 15 residues. Germline lookup yields CDR1 SQVTM and CDR2 ANQGSEA. V was clipped by 6 bases and J by 1 base; unmatched bases: 7. Material: blood. The chain uses TRBV29-1 and TRBJ2-5; 11 bases fit TRBD2. The TCR sequence derives from a male donor with severe acne vulgaris. The CDR3 sequence is CSVLTSGTSQETQYF. The CDR3 DNA reads TGCAGCGTGCTGACTAGCGGGACCTCCCAAGAGACCCAGTACTTC.